These T cell receptor beta chains were read from a single sample in a study of PD-1 blockade in classical Hodgkin lymphoma. The protocol was immunoSEQ multiplex PCR, while the TCRdb copy is restricted to in-frame clones and leaves out a portion. The sample consists of tens of thousands of clones, about 94% of them appearing once. Sequencing was done on a sample of peripheral blood mononuclear cells (PBMCs). All receptors derive from a human donor with classical Hodgkin lymphoma. The CDR3 runs from the conserved cysteine through the conserved F or W. A D gene is named only where the DNA matches it firmly. The listing skips clone size in some rows; elsewhere it reads once, few, many or a size class.

abundance | j_gene | d_gene | v_gene | CDR3aa | CDR3nt
. | TRBJ1-2 | . | TRBV7-2 | CASSYDPNYGYTF | TGTGCCAGCAGCTATGATCCTAACTATGGCTACACCTTC
. | TRBJ2-7 | TRBD2 | TRBV5-4 | CASSFSGARGSYEQYF | TGTGCCAGCAGCTTTAGCGGGGCACGGGGATCCTACGAGCAGTACTTC
. | TRBJ2-2 | . | TRBV9 | CASSQGTEAGTGELFF | TGTGCCAGCAGCCAGGGAACCGAAGCCGGCACCGGGGAGCTGTTTTTT
. | TRBJ1-2 | TRBD1 | TRBV4-3 | CASSQYGTGDGYTF | TGCGCCAGCAGCCAATACGGGACAGGGGATGGCTACACCTTC
. | TRBJ2-3 | . | TRBV29-1 | CSVGQGGLDTQYF | TGCAGCGTTGGGCAGGGGGGGCTCGATACGCAGTATTTT
. | TRBJ1-1 | TRBD1 | TRBV29-1 | CSVGIRQGVNTEAFF | TGCAGCGTTGGGATACGACAGGGGGTAAACACTGAAGCTTTCTTT
. | TRBJ1-2 | TRBD1 | TRBV9 | CASSLSRTGNGYTF | TGTGCCAGCAGCCTTTCACGGACAGGGAATGGCTACACCTTC
. | TRBJ2-7 | TRBD2 | TRBV4-2 | CASSQDGRGGYEQYF | TGTGCCAGCAGCCAAGATGGGCGGGGGGGTTACGAGCAGTACTTC
few | TRBJ2-1 | . | TRBV11-2 | CASSLDARGASYNEQFF | TGTGCCAGCAGCTTAGATGCCCGGGGGGCCTCCTACAATGAGCAGTTCTTC
. | TRBJ2-6 | . | TRBV10-3 | CATPGPISGANVLTF | TGTGCCACCCCGGGCCCCATTTCTGGGGCCAACGTCCTGACTTTC
. | TRBJ2-5 | . | TRBV11-3 | CASSRSRWETQYF | TGTGCCAGCAGTCGGTCGCGGTGGGAGACCCAGTACTTC
. | TRBJ2-2 | . | TRBV7-9 | CASSRIADTGELFF | TGTGCCAGCAGCCGGATAGCTGACACCGGGGAGCTGTTTTTT
. | TRBJ2-7 | . | TRBV19 | CASSNGQGGGYEQYF | TGTGCCAGTAGTAATGGACAGGGAGGGGGCTACGAGCAGTACTTC
. | TRBJ2-3 | . | TRBV28 | CASSFGVGTDTQYF | TGTGCCAGCAGTTTCGGGGTTGGTACAGATACGCAGTATTTT
. | TRBJ2-3 | . | TRBV6-4 | CASGGGGTDTQYF | TGTGCCAGCGGTGGCGGGGGCACAGATACGCAGTATTTT
. | TRBJ1-1 | TRBD1 | TRBV7-2 | CASTPRTGGTEAFF | TGTGCCAGCACCCCCCGTACAGGGGGCACTGAAGCTTTCTTT
. | TRBJ1-1 | . | TRBV7-2 | CASSPEVGTLTEAFF | TGTGCCAGCAGCCCAGAAGTAGGGACACTAACTGAAGCTTTCTTT
. | TRBJ1-1 | . | TRBV27 | CASSLLSKGNTEAFF | TGTGCCAGCAGTTTACTTTCAAAGGGGAACACTGAAGCTTTCTTT
. | TRBJ1-1 | TRBD1 | TRBV5-1 | CASSFRTGAGTEAFF | TGCGCCAGCAGCTTCCGGACAGGGGCGGGCACTGAAGCTTTCTTT
. | TRBJ2-1 | TRBD2 | TRBV11-3 | CASSYDGRSYNEQFF | TGTGCCAGCAGCTATGACGGGAGGTCCTACAATGAGCAGTTCTTC
. | TRBJ1-1 | . | TRBV7-9 | CASSPKVLLLTEAFF | TGTGCCAGCAGCCCAAAGGTACTGTTACTCACTGAAGCTTTCTTT
once | TRBJ1-2 | . | TRBV2 | CASSEAAFPGYTF | TGTGCCAGCAGTGAAGCCGCCTTCCCTGGCTACACCTTC
. | TRBJ2-7 | . | TRBV29-1 | CSVEEGGREQYF | TGCAGCGTTGAAGAAGGGGGGCGCGAGCAGTACTTC
. | TRBJ2-7 | TRBD2 | TRBV9 | CASSAGEPYEQYF | TGTGCCAGCTCCGCGGGGGAGCCCTACGAGCAGTACTTC
. | TRBJ1-1 | . | TRBV4-2 | CASSQEGPEAFF | TGTGCCAGCAGCCAAGAGGGTCCTGAAGCTTTCTTT
. | TRBJ2-7 | . | TRBV18 | CASSPAVQGSYEQYF | TGTGCCAGCTCACCGGCCGTACAGGGCTCCTACGAGCAGTACTTC
. | TRBJ1-6 | . | TRBV5-6 | CASRRDNSPLHF | TGTGCCAGCAGACGGGATAATTCACCCCTCCACTTT
. | TRBJ2-7 | . | TRBV12-1 | CASSFMTSGTYEQYF | TGTGCCAGCAGCTTTATGACTAGCGGCACCTACGAGCAGTACTTC
. | TRBJ1-1 | . | TRBV29-1 | CSVEMGLGDTEAFF | TGCAGCGTTGAGATGGGATTGGGGGACACTGAAGCTTTCTTT
. | TRBJ1-3 | . | TRBV6-5 | CASTSFSGNTIYF | TGTGCCAGCACGTCTTTCTCTGGAAACACCATATATTTT
. | TRBJ2-2 | . | TRBV5-5 | CASSLALGSTGELFF | TGTGCCAGCAGCTTGGCCTTGGGTAGCACCGGGGAGCTGTTTTTT
. | TRBJ2-5 | TRBD2 | TRBV28 | CASSFRRQRGAQQETQYF | TGTGCCAGCAGTTTCCGGAGACAGCGGGGGGCCCAGCAAGAGACCCAGTACTTC
. | TRBJ1-4 | . | TRBV19 | CASSIVAMTTNEKLFF | TGTGCCAGTAGTATAGTCGCAATGACAACTAATGAAAAACTGTTTTTT
. | TRBJ1-1 | . | TRBV5-1 | CASSLTGPTNTEAFF | TGCGCCAGCAGCTTGACCGGACCGACGAACACTGAAGCTTTCTTT
. | TRBJ2-2 | . | TRBV12-5 | CASGIPVANTGELFF | TGTGCTAGTGGTATCCCGGTCGCGAACACCGGGGAGCTGTTTTTT
. | TRBJ2-7 | . | TRBV2 | CASSHPFSSYEQYF | TGTGCCAGCAGTCACCCCTTCAGCTCCTACGAGCAGTACTTC
. | TRBJ2-5 | TRBD2 | TRBV4-2 | CASSQLAGGGETQYF | TGTGCCAGCAGCCAGCTAGCGGGGGGTGGAGAGACCCAGTACTTC
. | TRBJ1-2 | . | TRBV5-4 | CASSFNYGYTF | TGTGCCAGCAGCTTTAACTATGGCTACACCTTC
. | TRBJ1-1 | . | TRBV5-1 | CASSPAGGGNTEAFF | TGCGCCAGCAGCCCCGCCGGGGGAGGGAACACTGAAGCTTTCTTT
. | TRBJ2-7 | . | TRBV11-2 | CASSRGGGTSYEQYF | TGTGCCAGCAGCCGTGGAGGCGGCACGTCCTACGAGCAGTACTTC
. | TRBJ2-1 | . | TRBV7-6 | CASSRGSYNEQFF | TGTGCCAGCAGCAGGGGTTCCTACAATGAGCAGTTCTTC
. | TRBJ2-5 | TRBD2 | TRBV10-3 | CAISDGRGYQETQYF | TGTGCCATCAGTGACGGGAGGGGGTACCAAGAGACCCAGTACTTC
once | TRBJ2-2 | . | TRBV11-2 | CASSPGAGPGELFF | TGTGCCAGCAGCCCCGGGGCAGGGCCCGGGGAGCTGTTTTTT
. | TRBJ1-2 | . | TRBV7-9 | CASSATDRPNYGYTF | TGTGCCAGCAGCGCGACGGACAGACCCAACTATGGCTACACCTTC
. | TRBJ2-5 | . | TRBV6-5 | CASRSGGYQTQYF | TGTGCCAGCAGATCGGGGGGCTACCAGACCCAGTACTTC
. | TRBJ2-7 | TRBD2 | TRBV4-3 | CASSQDYGDGGFEQYF | TGCGCCAGCAGCCAAGACTATGGGGACGGGGGGTTCGAGCAGTACTTC